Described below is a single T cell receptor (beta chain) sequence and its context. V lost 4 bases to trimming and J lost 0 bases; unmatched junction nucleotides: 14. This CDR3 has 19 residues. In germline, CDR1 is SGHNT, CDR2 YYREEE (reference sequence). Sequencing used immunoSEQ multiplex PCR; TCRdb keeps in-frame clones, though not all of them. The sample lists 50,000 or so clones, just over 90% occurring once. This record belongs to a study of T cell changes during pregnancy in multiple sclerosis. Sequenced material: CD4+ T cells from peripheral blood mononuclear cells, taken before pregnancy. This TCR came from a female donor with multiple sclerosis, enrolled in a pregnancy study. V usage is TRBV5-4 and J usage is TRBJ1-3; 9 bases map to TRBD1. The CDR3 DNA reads TGTGCCAGCAGCCTTGGACAGGGGCCCATCCTGAGCTCTGGAAACACCATATATTTT. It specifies CASSLGQGPILSSGNTIYF.